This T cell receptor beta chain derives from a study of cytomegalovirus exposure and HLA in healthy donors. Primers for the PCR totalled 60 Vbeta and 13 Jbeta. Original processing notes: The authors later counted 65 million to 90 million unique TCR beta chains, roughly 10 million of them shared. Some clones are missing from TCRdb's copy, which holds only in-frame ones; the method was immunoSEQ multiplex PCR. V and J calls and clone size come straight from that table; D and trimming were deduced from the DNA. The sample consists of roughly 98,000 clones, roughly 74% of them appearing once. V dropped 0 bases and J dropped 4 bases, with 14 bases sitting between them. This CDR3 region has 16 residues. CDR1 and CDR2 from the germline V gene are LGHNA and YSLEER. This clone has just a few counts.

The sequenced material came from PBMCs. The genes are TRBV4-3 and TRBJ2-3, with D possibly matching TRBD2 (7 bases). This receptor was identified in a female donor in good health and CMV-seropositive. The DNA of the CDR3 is TGCGCCAGCAGCCAAGATCCCGGGGGGCCCCCAGATACGCAGTATTTT. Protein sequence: CASSQDPGGPPDTQYF.